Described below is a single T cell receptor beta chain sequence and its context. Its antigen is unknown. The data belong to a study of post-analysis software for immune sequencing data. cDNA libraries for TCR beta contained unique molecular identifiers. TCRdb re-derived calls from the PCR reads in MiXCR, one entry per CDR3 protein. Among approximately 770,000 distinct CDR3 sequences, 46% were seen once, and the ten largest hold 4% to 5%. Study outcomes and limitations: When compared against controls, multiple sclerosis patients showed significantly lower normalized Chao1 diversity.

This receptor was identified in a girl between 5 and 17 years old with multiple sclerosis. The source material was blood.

The CDR3 protein is CSAADGPSTEAFF. CDR3 sequence (DNA): TGCAGCGCGGCCGACGGGCCGAGCACTGAAGCTTTCTTT. The chain couples TRBV29-1 to TRBJ1-1; D not resolved. CDR1 and CDR2 from the germline V gene are SQVTM and ANQGSEA. Trimming removed 7 bases from V and 4 bases from J, with 16 bases in between. This CDR3 is 13 amino acids long.